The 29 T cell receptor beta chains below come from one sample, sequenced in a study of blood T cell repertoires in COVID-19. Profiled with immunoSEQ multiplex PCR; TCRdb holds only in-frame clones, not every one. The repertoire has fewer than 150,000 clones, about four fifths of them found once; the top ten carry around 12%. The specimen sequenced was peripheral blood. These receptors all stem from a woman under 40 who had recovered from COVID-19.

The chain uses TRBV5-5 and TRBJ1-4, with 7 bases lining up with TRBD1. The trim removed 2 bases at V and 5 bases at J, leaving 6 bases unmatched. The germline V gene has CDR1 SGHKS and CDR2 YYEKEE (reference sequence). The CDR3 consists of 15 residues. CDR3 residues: CASSLGDSENEKLFF. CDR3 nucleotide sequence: TGTGCCAGCAGCTTAGGGGACAGCGAGAATGAAAAACTGTTTTTT.

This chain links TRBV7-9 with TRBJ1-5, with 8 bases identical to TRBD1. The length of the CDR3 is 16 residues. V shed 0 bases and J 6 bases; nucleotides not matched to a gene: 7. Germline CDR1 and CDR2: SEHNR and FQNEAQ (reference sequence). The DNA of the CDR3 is TGTGCCAGCAGCTTAGCAGGACAGGGTGGTGGTCAGCCCCAGCATTTT. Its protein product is CASSLAGQGGGQPQHF.

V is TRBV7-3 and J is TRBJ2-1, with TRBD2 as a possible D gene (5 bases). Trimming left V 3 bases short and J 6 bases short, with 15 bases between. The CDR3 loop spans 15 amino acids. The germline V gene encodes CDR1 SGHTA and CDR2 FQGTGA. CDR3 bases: TGTGCCAGCAGCTTCGGAGGCCCTTCTCGCAATGAGCAGTTCTTC. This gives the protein CASSFGGPSRNEQFF. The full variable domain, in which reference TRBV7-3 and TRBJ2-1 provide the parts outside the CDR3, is GAGVSQTPSNKVTEKGKYVELRCDPISGHTALYWYRQSLGQGPEFLIYFQGTGAADDSGLPNDRFFAVRPEGSVSTLKIQRTERGDSAVYLCASSFGGPSRNEQFFGPGTRLTVL.

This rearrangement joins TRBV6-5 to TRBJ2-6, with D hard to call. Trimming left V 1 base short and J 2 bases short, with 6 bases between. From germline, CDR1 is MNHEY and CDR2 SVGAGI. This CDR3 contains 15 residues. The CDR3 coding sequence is TGTGCCAGCAGTTACTACAGAACTGGGGCCAACGTCCTGACTTTC. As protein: CASSYYRTGANVLTF.

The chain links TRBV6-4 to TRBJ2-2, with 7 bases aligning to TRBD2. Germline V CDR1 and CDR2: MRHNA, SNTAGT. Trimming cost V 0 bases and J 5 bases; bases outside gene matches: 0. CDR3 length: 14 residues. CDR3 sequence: CASSDSGGTGELFF. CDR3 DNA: TGTGCCAGCAGTGACTCGGGGGGGACCGGGGAGCTGTTTTTT.

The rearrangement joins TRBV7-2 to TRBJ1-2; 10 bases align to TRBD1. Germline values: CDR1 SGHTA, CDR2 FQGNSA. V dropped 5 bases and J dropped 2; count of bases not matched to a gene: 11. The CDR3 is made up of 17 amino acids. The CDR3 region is CASSPNPRTGGNYGYTF. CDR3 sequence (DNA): TGTGCCAGCAGCCCAAACCCCCGGACAGGGGGGAACTATGGCTACACCTTC.

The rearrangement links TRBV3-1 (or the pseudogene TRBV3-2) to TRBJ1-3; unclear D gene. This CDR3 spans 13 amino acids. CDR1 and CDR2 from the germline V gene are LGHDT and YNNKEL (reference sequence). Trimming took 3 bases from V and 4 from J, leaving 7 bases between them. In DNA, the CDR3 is TGTGCCAGCAGCCAGGTCAGGGGAAACACCATATATTTT. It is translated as CASSQVRGNTIYF.

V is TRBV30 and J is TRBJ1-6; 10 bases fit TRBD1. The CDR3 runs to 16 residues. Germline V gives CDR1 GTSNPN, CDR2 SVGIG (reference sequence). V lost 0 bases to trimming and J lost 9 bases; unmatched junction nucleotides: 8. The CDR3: CAWSVGRTGGISPLHF. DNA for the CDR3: TGTGCCTGGAGTGTAGGGCGGACAGGGGGGATTTCACCCCTCCACTTT.

The CDR3 loop is CASSLEGWSYNEQFF. CDR3 DNA: TGTGCCAGCAGCTTAGAGGGATGGAGCTACAATGAGCAGTTCTTC. The V call is TRBV7-3, the J call TRBJ2-1, with D tentatively TRBD2 (5 bases). Germline loops: CDR1 SGHTA, CDR2 FQGTGA. Trimming left V 2 bases short and J 3 bases short, with 11 bases between. The CDR3 is 15 amino acids.

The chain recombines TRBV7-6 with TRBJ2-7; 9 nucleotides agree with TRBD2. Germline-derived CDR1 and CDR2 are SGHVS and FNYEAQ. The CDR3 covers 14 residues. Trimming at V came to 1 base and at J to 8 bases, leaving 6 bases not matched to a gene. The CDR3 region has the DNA TGTGCCAGCAGCTTAGGGCCTAGCGGGAATAAGCAGTACTTC. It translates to CASSLGPSGNKQYF.

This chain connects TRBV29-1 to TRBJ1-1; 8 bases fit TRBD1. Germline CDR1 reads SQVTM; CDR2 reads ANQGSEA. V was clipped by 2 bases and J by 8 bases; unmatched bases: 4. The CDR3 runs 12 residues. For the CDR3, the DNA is TGCAGCGTTGAAAAGGACAGGGCCGAAGCTTTCTTT. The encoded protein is CSVEKDRAEAFF.

Here the CDR3 DNA reads TGTGCCAGCTCACCAGGACAGGGGGGATCCTACGAGCAGTACTTC. As protein: CASSPGQGGSYEQYF. The chain combines TRBV18 with TRBJ2-7; 10 bases are a match to TRBD1. CDR3 size: 15 residues. Trimming cost V 2 bases and J 1 base; bases outside gene matches: 2. CDR1 and CDR2 (germline): KGHSH, LQKENI.

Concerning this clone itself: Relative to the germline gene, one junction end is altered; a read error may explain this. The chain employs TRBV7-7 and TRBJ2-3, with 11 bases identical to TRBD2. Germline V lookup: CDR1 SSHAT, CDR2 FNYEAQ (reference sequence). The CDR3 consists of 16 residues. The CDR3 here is CASSLGASGGSGTQYF. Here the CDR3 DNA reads TGTGCTAGCAGCTTAGGGGCTAGCGGGGGGTCCGGTACGCAGTATTTT. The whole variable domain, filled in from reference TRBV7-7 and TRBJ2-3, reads GAGVSQSPRYKVTKRGQDVTLRCDPISSHATLYWYQQALGQGPEFLTYFNYEAQPDKSGLPSDRFSAERPEGSISTLTIQRTEQRDSAMYRCASSLGASGGSGTQYFGPGTRLTVL.

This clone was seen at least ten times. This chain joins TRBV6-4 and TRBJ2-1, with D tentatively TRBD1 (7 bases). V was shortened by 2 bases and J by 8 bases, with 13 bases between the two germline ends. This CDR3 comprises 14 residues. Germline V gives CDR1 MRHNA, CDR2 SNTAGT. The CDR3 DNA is TGTGCCAGCAGTGACAAGGAGGGGGCGTATGAGCAGTTCTTC. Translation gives CASSDKEGAYEQFF.

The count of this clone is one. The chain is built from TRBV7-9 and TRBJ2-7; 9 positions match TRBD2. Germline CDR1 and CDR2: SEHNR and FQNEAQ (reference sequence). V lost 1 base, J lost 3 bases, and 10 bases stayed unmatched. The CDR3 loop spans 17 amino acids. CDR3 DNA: TGTGCCAGCAGCTTAGAAGGGACTAGCAGGGTTAGCTACGAGCAGTACTTC. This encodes CASSLEGTSRVSYEQYF.

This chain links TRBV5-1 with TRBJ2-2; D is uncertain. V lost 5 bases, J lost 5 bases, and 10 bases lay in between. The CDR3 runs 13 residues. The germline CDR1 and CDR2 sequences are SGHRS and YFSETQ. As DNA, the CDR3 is TGCGCCAGCAGAGAGGATTCGACCGGGGAGCTGTTTTTT. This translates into CASREDSTGELFF.

For the CDR3, the DNA is TGTGCCAGCAGCTTAACGGGGAATGGCTACACCTTC. It codes for CASSLTGNGYTF. The chain recombines TRBV7-2 with TRBJ1-2, with unresolved D. The germline V gene encodes CDR1 SGHTA and CDR2 FQGNSA. V was pared by 2 bases and J by 6 bases, with 7 bases between. The CDR3 extends over 12 amino acids.

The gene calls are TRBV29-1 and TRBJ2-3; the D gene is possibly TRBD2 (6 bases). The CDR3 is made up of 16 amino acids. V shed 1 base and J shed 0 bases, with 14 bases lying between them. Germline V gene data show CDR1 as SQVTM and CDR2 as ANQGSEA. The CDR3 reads CSVEGVLSGSTDTQYF. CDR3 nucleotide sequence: TGCAGCGTTGAAGGAGTCCTTAGCGGTAGCACAGATACGCAGTATTTT.

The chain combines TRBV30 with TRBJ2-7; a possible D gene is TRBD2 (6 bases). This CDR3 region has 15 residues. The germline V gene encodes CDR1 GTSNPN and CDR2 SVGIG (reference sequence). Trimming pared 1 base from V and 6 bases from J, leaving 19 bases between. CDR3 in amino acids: CAWSGGGTPVGEQYF. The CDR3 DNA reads TGTGCCTGGAGTGGCGGAGGGACCCCGGTGGGCGAGCAGTACTTC.

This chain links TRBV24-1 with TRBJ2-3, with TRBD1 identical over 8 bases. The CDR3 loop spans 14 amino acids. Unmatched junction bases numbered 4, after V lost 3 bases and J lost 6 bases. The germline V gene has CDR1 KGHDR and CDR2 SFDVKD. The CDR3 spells CATSDATGADTQYF. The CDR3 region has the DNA TGTGCCACCAGTGATGCGACAGGGGCGGATACGCAGTATTTT.

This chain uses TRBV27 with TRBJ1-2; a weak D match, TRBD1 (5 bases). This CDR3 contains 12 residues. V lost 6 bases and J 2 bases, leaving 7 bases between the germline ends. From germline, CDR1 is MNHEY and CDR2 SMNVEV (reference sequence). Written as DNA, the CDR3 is TGTGCCAGCAGATCAGGGAACTATGGCTACACCTTC. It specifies CASRSGNYGYTF.

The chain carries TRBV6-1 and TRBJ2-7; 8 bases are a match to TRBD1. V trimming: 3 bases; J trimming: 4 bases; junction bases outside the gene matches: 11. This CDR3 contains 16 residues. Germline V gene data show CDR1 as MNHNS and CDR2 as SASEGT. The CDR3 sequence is CASSDQGQAHRYEQYF. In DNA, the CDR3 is TGTGCCAGCAGTGATCAGGGACAGGCGCACCGTTACGAGCAGTACTTC.

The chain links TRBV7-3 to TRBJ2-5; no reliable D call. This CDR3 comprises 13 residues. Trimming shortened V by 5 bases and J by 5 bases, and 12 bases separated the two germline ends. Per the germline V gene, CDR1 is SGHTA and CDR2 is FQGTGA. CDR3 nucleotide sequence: TGTGCCAGCAGCCCCTTTTCCGGGGAGACCCAGTACTTC. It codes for CASSPFSGETQYF.

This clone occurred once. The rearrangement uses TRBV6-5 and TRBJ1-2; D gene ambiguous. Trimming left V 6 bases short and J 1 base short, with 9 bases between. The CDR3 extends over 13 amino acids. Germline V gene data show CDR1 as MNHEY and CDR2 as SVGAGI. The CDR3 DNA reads TGTGCCAGCAGACTCACAGATAACTATGGCTACACCTTC. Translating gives CASRLTDNYGYTF.

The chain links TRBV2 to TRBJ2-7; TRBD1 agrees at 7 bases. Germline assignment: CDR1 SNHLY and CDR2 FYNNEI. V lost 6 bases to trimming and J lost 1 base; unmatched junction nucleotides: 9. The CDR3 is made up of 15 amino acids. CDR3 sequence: CASSPIGQESYEQYF. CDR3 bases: TGTGCCAGCAGCCCCATCGGACAGGAGTCCTACGAGCAGTACTTC.

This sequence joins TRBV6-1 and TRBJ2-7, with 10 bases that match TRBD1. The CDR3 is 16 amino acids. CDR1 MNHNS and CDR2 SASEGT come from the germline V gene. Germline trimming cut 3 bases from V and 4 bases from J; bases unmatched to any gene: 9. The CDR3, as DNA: TGTGCCAGCAGTGATTGGGGACAGGGGAATAAGTACGAGCAGTACTTC. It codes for CASSDWGQGNKYEQYF.

CDR3 residues: CASGTGTSRGEQFF. The DNA for the CDR3 is TGTGCTAGTGGTACCGGGACTAGCCGAGGTGAGCAGTTCTTC. This chain links TRBV12-5 with TRBJ2-1, with 9 bases fitting TRBD2. The CDR3 covers 14 residues. V lost 5 bases and J lost 9; bases outside the gene matches: 8. CDR1 LGHNT and CDR2 FRNRAP come from the germline V gene.

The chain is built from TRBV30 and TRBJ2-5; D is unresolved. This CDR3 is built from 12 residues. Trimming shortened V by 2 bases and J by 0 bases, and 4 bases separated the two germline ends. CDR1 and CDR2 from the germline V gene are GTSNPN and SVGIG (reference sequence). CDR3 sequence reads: CAWSLYQETQYF. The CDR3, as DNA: TGTGCCTGGAGTCTCTACCAAGAGACCCAGTACTTC.

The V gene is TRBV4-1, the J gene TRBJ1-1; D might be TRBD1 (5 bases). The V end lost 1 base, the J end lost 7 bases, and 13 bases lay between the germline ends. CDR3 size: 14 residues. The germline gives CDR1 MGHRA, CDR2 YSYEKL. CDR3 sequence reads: CASSQAPRQYEAFF. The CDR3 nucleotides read TGCGCCAGCAGCCAAGCCCCTAGACAGTATGAAGCTTTCTTT.